The clone carrying this T cell receptor (beta chain) showed up many times. The target antigen is unknown. These data originate in a study of cytotoxic CD8 clonotypes in ibrutinib-treated CLL. Overall study: After a median of about six years, some 14 patients stayed remitted and some 12 progressed; responses had been partial in around 25 and complete in 2. Study results and limitations: Circulating CD8+ T-cell counts were tracked by baseline clonality, which exceeded that of age-matched healthy donors.

Measured with immunoSEQ multiplex PCR; TCRdb has only the in-frame clones, and not every one. The table includes 60,000 to 70,000 clones, approximately 57% detected once. The TCR sequence derives from a human donor with chronic lymphocytic leukemia. Specimen: PBMCs, collected after 12 months of ibrutinib treatment.

The CDR3 here is CASSPQGNYGYTF. For the CDR3, the DNA is TGTGCCAGCTCACCACAGGGAAACTATGGCTACACCTTC. This chain joins TRBV18 and TRBJ1-2, with D unclear. V lost 1 base to trimming and J lost 2 bases, with 5 bases between them. The V gene's germline CDR1 is KGHSH and CDR2 LQKENI. This CDR3 spans 13 amino acids.